These 15 T cell receptor beta chains were sequenced from one sample in a study of blood T cell repertoires in COVID-19. TCRdb's table, derived via immunoSEQ multiplex PCR, lists solely in-frame clones and lacks some. Of about 140,000 clones in the sample, approximately 80% are singletons; the top ten hold over 5%. Input material: peripheral blood. The receptors were gathered from a human donor in a cohort sampled during active COVID-19.

V usage is TRBV28 and J usage is TRBJ2-6; tentative D call: TRBD1 (6 bases). The germline gives CDR1 MDHEN, CDR2 SYDVKM. The CDR3 totals 18 residues. V was cut by 3 bases and J by 4 bases, with 19 bases left in between. The CDR3 protein is CASSFPTGTTIGANVLTF. The CDR3 DNA is TGTGCCAGCAGTTTCCCCACAGGGACAACGATCGGGGCCAACGTCCTGACTTTC. Full variable domain (remainder filled in from reference TRBV28 and TRBJ2-6): DVKVTQSSRYLVKRTGEKVFLECVQDMDHENMFWYRQDPGLGLRLIYFSYDVKMKEKGDIPEGYSVSREKKERFSLILESASTNQTSMYLCASSFPTGTTIGANVLTFGAGSRLTVL.

The rearrangement uses TRBV19 and TRBJ1-6; 7 bases match TRBD1. The CDR3 contains 15 residues. J gave up 6 bases and V 7 bases, and 9 bases lay outside the gene matches. Per the germline V gene, CDR1 is LNHDA and CDR2 is SQIVND (reference sequence). Here the CDR3 reads CASNQKGAFNSPLHF. The CDR3 DNA sequence: TGTGCCAGTAACCAAAAGGGGGCGTTTAATTCACCCCTCCACTTT.

The chain joins TRBV11-1 to TRBJ2-7, with TRBD1 matching over 7 bases. The germline V gene encodes CDR1 SGHAT and CDR2 FQDESV (reference sequence). J was trimmed by 0 bases and V by 5 bases; bases with no gene match: 10. The CDR3 has 16 amino acids. CDR3 sequence: CASSPRQGRGSYEQYF. CDR3 nucleotides: TGTGCCAGCAGCCCTAGACAGGGTCGGGGCTCCTACGAGCAGTACTTC.

V is TRBV6-5 and J is TRBJ2-3, with 9 nucleotides matching TRBD1. V was clipped by 4 bases and J by 10 bases; unmatched bases: 3. The CDR3 loop spans 12 amino acids. Germline V gene data show CDR1 as MNHEY and CDR2 as SVGAGI. The CDR3 DNA reads as TGTGCCAGCAGTTCGGGGGACAGGGCGCAGTATTTT. Residues: CASSSGDRAQYF.

This clone was observed a handful of times. The chain carries TRBV6-4 and TRBJ2-2; the match to TRBD1 covers 8 bases. The CDR3 runs 14 residues. CDR1 is MRHNA and CDR2 is SNTAGT in the germline V gene. V was pared by 3 bases and J by 3 bases, with 0 bases of the junction left unmatched. The CDR3 DNA is TGTGCCAGCAGTGAACAGGGGGACACCGGGGAGCTGTTTTTT. Amino acid sequence: CASSEQGDTGELFF.

This chain connects TRBV7-2 to TRBJ2-5, with a possible D match to TRBD2 (5 bases). CDR1 and CDR2 (germline): SGHTA, FQGNSA. With 4 bases removed from V and 5 bases from J, the gap between germline ends came to 11 bases. The CDR3 length is 13 residues. The CDR3 sequence: CASSSHRRETQYF. For the CDR3, the DNA is TGTGCCAGCAGCTCGCATCGGAGGGAGACCCAGTACTTC.

CDR3 nucleotide sequence: TGTGCCAGTAGTAGGACGTGGGGGGACTATGGCTACACCTTC. As protein: CASSRTWGDYGYTF. The genes are TRBV19 and TRBJ1-2; D perhaps matches TRBD1 (5 bases). The germline V gene has CDR1 LNHDA and CDR2 SQIVND (reference sequence). The length of the CDR3 is 14 residues. V shed 4 bases and J shed 3 bases, with 12 bases lying between them. Complete variable domain (other parts from reference TRBV19 and TRBJ1-2): DGGITQSPKYLFRKEGQNVTLSCEQNLNHDAMYWYRQDPGQGLRLIYYSQIVNDFQKGDIAEGYSVSREKKESFPLTVTSAQKNPTAFYLCASSRTWGDYGYTFGSGTRLTVV.

The chain is built from TRBV11-2 and TRBJ1-1, with 9 bases identical to TRBD1. CDR1 SGHAT and CDR2 FQNNGV come from the germline V gene. J lost 1 base, V lost 2 bases, and 11 bases had no gene match. CDR3 length: 18 residues. CDR3 protein: CASSLNRGRIVRNTEAFF. In nucleotides, the CDR3 is TGTGCCAGCAGCTTAAACAGGGGGCGAATCGTAAGGAACACTGAAGCTTTCTTT.

The rearrangement links TRBV7-9 to TRBJ1-6; D is ambiguous. The CDR3 consists of 13 residues. The ends were cut back, 1 base at V and 9 bases at J, with 7 bases in the middle. The germline CDR1 and CDR2 sequences are SEHNR and FQNEAQ (reference sequence). The CDR3 DNA follows: TGTGCCAGCAGCTTAGAAGGAGGTTCACCCCTCCACTTT. Translating it yields CASSLEGGSPLHF.

The rearrangement links TRBV5-4 to TRBJ2-3; D might be TRBD2 (7 bases). The V gene's germline CDR1 is SGHNT and CDR2 YYREEE (reference sequence). The CDR3 is 16 amino acids. V dropped 4 bases and J dropped 8 bases, with 23 bases sitting between them. The CDR3 is CASSPLGGGASGTQYF. In DNA form, the CDR3 reads TGTGCCAGCAGCCCCCTAGGGGGAGGGGCATCGGGTACGCAGTATTTT.

The chain carries TRBV3-1 (or the pseudogene TRBV3-2) and TRBJ2-2; no reliable D call. The CDR3 contains 15 residues. Germline V gene sequence: CDR1 LGHDT, CDR2 YNNKEL (reference sequence). V lost 0 bases and J lost 1, with 6 bases in between. The CDR3 sequence: CASSQDPLNTGELFF. CDR3 nucleotides: TGTGCCAGCAGCCAAGATCCCTTGAACACCGGGGAGCTGTTTTTT.

This clone was counted many times. The gene calls are TRBV27 and TRBJ1-4; D is unclear. This CDR3 has 14 amino acids. Germline lookup yields CDR1 MNHEY and CDR2 SMNVEV (reference sequence). V was trimmed by 4 bases and J by 3 bases, leaving 9 bases between them. The CDR3 DNA follows: TGTGCCAGCAGTTCCCGAGGTCCTAATGAAAAACTGTTTTTT. It codes for CASSSRGPNEKLFF.

The V gene is TRBV19, the J gene TRBJ1-5; D gene uncertain. The CDR3 length is 16 residues. Germline loops: CDR1 LNHDA, CDR2 SQIVND (reference sequence). The ends were cut back, 6 bases at V and 0 bases at J, with 15 bases in the middle. The CDR3 DNA reads as TGTGCCAGTAGATTGACGGACTTCGGTAGCAATCAGCCCCAGCATTTT. Protein product: CASRLTDFGSNQPQHF.

The J gene is TRBJ1-1, the V gene TRBV5-1, with a possible D match to TRBD1 (6 bases). The CDR3 loop spans 14 amino acids. In germline, CDR1 is SGHRS, CDR2 YFSETQ. Trimming removed 0 bases at V and 1 base at J, with 7 bases between. CDR3 protein: CASSLEQGNTEAFF. The CDR3 nucleotides read TGCGCCAGCAGCTTGGAACAGGGGAACACTGAAGCTTTCTTT.

The genes are TRBV15 and TRBJ2-3; no clear D. This CDR3 region has 13 residues. Deletions cut 1 base from V and 4 bases from J, with 6 bases between. Germline-derived CDR1 and CDR2 are LNHNV and YYDKDF (reference sequence). The DNA of the CDR3 is TGTGCCACCAGCAGAGGGAGCGCAGATACGCAGTATTTT. It codes for CATSRGSADTQYF.